This entry describes one T cell receptor (beta chain). PCR primers comprised 60 Vbeta and 13 Jbeta primers. Data came from immunoSEQ multiplex PCR; TCRdb stores just in-frame clones and leaves some out. The data show 160,000 or so clones, over 75% seen once. The data originate from a study of cytomegalovirus exposure and HLA in healthy donors. The CDR3 sequence is 15 residues long. The germline V gene has CDR1 MNHEY and CDR2 SVGAGI. V was clipped by 2 bases and J by 2 bases, with 9 bases between them. The source is a man between 60 and 70 years old in good health and CMV-seronegative. The sample consisted of PBMCs. The chain employs TRBV6-5 and TRBJ2-2; TRBD2 is a possible D gene (5 bases). The DNA for the CDR3 is TGTGCCAGCAGTTACAGGGCGGGTAACACCGGGGAGCTGTTTTTT. Its protein product is CASSYRAGNTGELFF.